A selection of T cell receptor beta chains follows, all from one sample in a study of shared clonotypes between healthy human individuals. The protocol was immunoSEQ multiplex PCR, while the TCRdb copy is restricted to in-frame clones and leaves out a portion. The table shows about 2,100,000 clones, with roughly 91% occurring only once. The sequenced material came from naive CD8+ T cells from PBMCs. The receptors were gathered from a man between 18 and 29 years old in good health. Some clones in this sample may be carry-over from other donors' samples. The CDR3 runs from the conserved cysteine through the conserved F or W. The D gene is left open where the match is weak. Size is omitted from some rows. Given values are once, few, many or a class for expanded clones.

>TRBJ2-1|-|-|TRBV6-1
TGTGCCAGCAGTGTCCGGGGACTGGCCCAGTCCAATGAGCAGTTCTTC
CASSVRGLAQSNEQFF
>TRBJ1-1|TRBD1|-|TRBV27
TGTGCCAGCAGTTCAAGAGACAGGGGTATTCAGGCTTTCTTT
CASSSRDRGIQAFF
>TRBJ2-6|-|-|TRBV9
TGTGCCAGCAGCCACGGGAACAAACACTCTGGGGCCAACGTCCTGACTTTC
CASSHGNKHSGANVLTF
>TRBJ2-1|TRBD2|-|TRBV15
TGTGCCACCAGCCTTGCCAGCGGGGGGAATGAGCAGTTCTTC
CATSLASGGNEQFF
>TRBJ1-1|-|-|TRBV7-9
TGTGCCAGCAGCCTCCACCCCATGAACACTGAAGCTTTCTTT
CASSLHPMNTEAFF
>TRBJ1-1|-|-|TRBV23-1
TGCGCCAGCAAGACACCGCTCGTCGATGGCGTTTTTATGAACACTGAAGCTTTCTTT
CASKTPLVDGVFMNTEAFF
>TRBJ2-3|-|-|TRBV9
TGTGCCAGCAGCGTAGGTGGGGGAAGCACAGATACGCAGTATTTT
CASSVGGGSTDTQYF
>TRBJ1-1|TRBD1|-|TRBV5-1
TGCGCCAGCAGTTATAAAGGACAGGGGGAGGAAGCTTTCTTT
CASSYKGQGEEAFF
>TRBJ1-4|TRBD1|-|TRBV6-6
TGTGCCAGCAGTTACCTCAGGGGGACTAATGAAAAACTGTTTTTT
CASSYLRGTNEKLFF
>TRBJ2-1|-|-|TRBV5-1
TGCGCCAGCAGCTCTGCCTTAGCGCTGGCTGAGCAGTTCTTC
CASSSALALAEQFF
>TRBJ1-4|TRBD1|-|TRBV28
TGTGCCAGCAGCCTAACAGGGGGCGCAGATGAAAAACTGTTTTTT
CASSLTGGADEKLFF
>TRBJ2-2|TRBD2|-|TRBV6-5
TGTGCCAGCAGCGGACTAGCGGGGACCGGGGAGCTGTTTTTT
CASSGLAGTGELFF
>TRBJ1-2|TRBD1|-|TRBV28
TGTGCCAGCAGCCGTCCACAGGGGCGGGTCTATGGCTACACCTTC
CASSRPQGRVYGYTF
>TRBJ1-1|TRBD1|-|TRBV19
TGTGCCAGTAGTATATCCTCGTGGCAGGGGGACCCCATGAACACTGAAGCTTTCTTT
CASSISSWQGDPMNTEAFF
>TRBJ2-7|-|-|TRBV28
TGTGCCAGCAGTTTAGGGACTCCGCGGCACGAGCAGTACTTC
CASSLGTPRHEQYF
>TRBJ2-7|-|-|TRBV7-8
TGTGCCAGCAGCAATACAGGGAGGTACGAGCAGTACTTC
CASSNTGRYEQYF
>TRBJ1-5|-|-|TRBV2
TGTGCCACCCGACCAACTCCAAGGACTGTGAGCAATCAGCCCCAGCATTTT
CATRPTPRTVSNQPQHF
>TRBJ2-1|TRBD2|-|TRBV27
TGTGCCAGCACTCAACTAGGACTAGCGGGAGGACCCGCCTACAATGAGCAGTTCTTC
CASTQLGLAGGPAYNEQFF
>TRBJ2-7|TRBD2|-|TRBV27
TGTGCCAGCAGTCCGCTCGGCGGAGCGGGAGCTTACGAGCAGTACTTC
CASSPLGGAGAYEQYF
>TRBJ2-2|-|once|TRBV28
TGTGCCAGCAGGGGAAAATGGGCCGGGGAGCTGTTTTTT
CASRGKWAGELFF
>TRBJ1-5|-|once|TRBV5-6
TGTGCCAGCAGCTTGGCCTGGGGGGGGGCTCAGCAGCCCCAGCATTTT
CASSLAWGGAQQPQHF
>TRBJ2-7|TRBD1|-|TRBV27
TGTGCCAGCAGTTCCCGGGACAGAGTCTACGAGCAGTACTTC
CASSSRDRVYEQYF
>TRBJ2-1|-|-|TRBV20-1
TGCAGTGCTCGGGAGAATCTAGAGCAGTTCTTC
CSARENLEQFF
>TRBJ2-1|-|-|TRBV11-2
TGTGCCAGCAGCTTAGGATTTGGGAGCTCCTACAATGAGCAGTTCTTC
CASSLGFGSSYNEQFF
>TRBJ1-1|-|-|TRBV14
TGTGCCAGCAGCCAAGGGTGGACTGAAGCTTTCTTT
CASSQGWTEAFF
>TRBJ2-1|TRBD1|-|TRBV7-3
TGTGCCAGCAGCTCCTCCGGGACAGGCTTATACAATGAGCAGTTCTTC
CASSSSGTGLYNEQFF
>TRBJ2-1|-|few|TRBV14
TGTGCCAGCAGCCAAGGCCCATACAATGAGCAGTTCTTC
CASSQGPYNEQFF
>TRBJ1-5|TRBD1|-|TRBV27
TGTGCCAGCAGTCTAACCGGGACAGAATCTAATCAGCCCCAGCATTTT
CASSLTGTESNQPQHF
>TRBJ1-4|-|-|TRBV20-1
TGCAGTGCTGGACGGGGAAAACTGTTTTTT
CSAGRGKLFF
>TRBJ2-5|TRBD1|-|TRBV19
TGTGCCAGTAGCCAGCCCGGGACAGGGGTTGAGACCCAGTACTTC
CASSQPGTGVETQYF
>TRBJ2-2|-|-|TRBV7-3
TGTGCCAGCAGCTTGGGGGCCGGGGAGCTGTTTTTT
CASSLGAGELFF
>TRBJ2-7|-|-|TRBV7-9
TGTGCCAGCAGCGCAGGGAGCCTCTTCTACGAGCAGTACTTC
CASSAGSLFYEQYF
>TRBJ2-7|-|-|TRBV10-2
TGCGCCAGCAGTGAACCCAACACCGCCTCCGAGCAGTACTTC
CASSEPNTASEQYF
>TRBJ1-1|-|-|TRBV19
TGTGCCAGTAGTGGGGAGCTGAACACTGAAGCTTTCTTT
CASSGELNTEAFF
>TRBJ2-3|TRBD1|-|TRBV15
TGTGCCACCAGCGGACAGGTTTCAGATACGCAGTATTTT
CATSGQVSDTQYF
>TRBJ1-3|TRBD1|-|TRBV28
TGTGCCAGCAGTTTGCTTGGGACAGTCGAGTTCTCTGGAAACACCATATATTTT
CASSLLGTVEFSGNTIYF
>TRBJ2-7|TRBD2|-|TRBV7-9
TGTGCCAGCAGCGCCAGCGGGAGCTCCTACGAGCAGTACTTC
CASSASGSSYEQYF
>TRBJ2-4|-|-|TRBV11-2
TGTGCCAGCAGCCCGGGCCGGGACACCAAAAACATTCAGTACTTC
CASSPGRDTKNIQYF
>TRBJ2-1|-|-|TRBV28
TGTGCCAGCAGTTTCCGGGGGAATGAGCAGTTCTTC
CASSFRGNEQFF
>TRBJ1-2|-|-|TRBV6-5
TGTGCCAGCAGTTACGGCAGGAACTATGGCTACACCTTC
CASSYGRNYGYTF
>TRBJ2-7|-|-|TRBV30
TGTGCCTGGAGGGGCGGTGGGGGTTACGAGCAGTACTTC
CAWRGGGGYEQYF
>TRBJ2-7|-|-|TRBV10-3
TGTGCCACCCAGGCCCAATCCTACGAGCAGTACTTC
CATQAQSYEQYF
>TRBJ1-2|TRBD1|-|TRBV5-1
TGCGCCAGCAGCTTGGCCGGACAGGGGGCGCGCTCTGGCTACACCTTC
CASSLAGQGARSGYTF
>TRBJ2-7|-|-|TRBV19
TGTGCCAGTAGTATCGCCGGGCCGGGGGCCTACGAGCAGTACTTC
CASSIAGPGAYEQYF
>TRBJ1-4|-|few|TRBV27
TGTGCCAGCACCTTGTGGGGAGGGGCGAATGAAAAACTGTTTTTT
CASTLWGGANEKLFF
>TRBJ1-1|-|-|TRBV5-1
TGCGCCAGCAGACCCGGGGGGAACACTGAAGCTTTCTTT
CASRPGGNTEAFF
>TRBJ1-3|-|-|TRBV10-3
TGTGCCATCAGTCTATACGGAGCAGGCGGAAACACCATATATTTT
CAISLYGAGGNTIYF
>TRBJ1-4|-|-|TRBV13
TGTGCCAGCAGCTTAGGGTCTGAAAAACTGTTTTTT
CASSLGSEKLFF
>TRBJ1-1|-|-|TRBV10-1
TGCGCCAGCAGTGAAGGGTACGGTAGGAACACTGAAGCTTTCTTT
CASSEGYGRNTEAFF
>TRBJ2-1|-|-|TRBV4-3
TGCGCCAGCAGTCAAGATCCGCCGAGCGGATTCTCCTACAATGAGCAGTTCTTC
CASSQDPPSGFSYNEQFF
>TRBJ2-3|-|-|TRBV4-2
TGTGCCAGCGGCTATGAGGAAGATACGCAGTATTTT
CASGYEEDTQYF
>TRBJ2-1|-|-|TRBV7-6
TGTGCCAGCAGCTTAACGGGCGGGTGGAATGAGCAGTTCTTC
CASSLTGGWNEQFF
>TRBJ2-5|TRBD2|once|TRBV7-3
TGTGCCAGCAGCTCCGAGACTAGCGGAAAAGAGACCCAGTACTTC
CASSSETSGKETQYF
>TRBJ1-2|-|-|TRBV11-1
TGTGCCAGCAGCCCCTTTAGGGGCACCAACTATGGCTACACCTTC
CASSPFRGTNYGYTF
>TRBJ2-1|TRBD2|few|TRBV27
TGTGCCAGCAGTTTAACCGGGAGGCCCTACAATGAGCAGTTCTTC
CASSLTGRPYNEQFF
>TRBJ1-1|-|-|TRBV27
TGTGCCAGCAGTTCGGCCCGGAACACTGAAGCTTTCTTT
CASSSARNTEAFF
>TRBJ2-2|-|-|TRBV4-3
TGCGCCAGCAGCCAAGACAGGGCCGGACCCGGGGAGCTGTTTTTT
CASSQDRAGPGELFF
>TRBJ1-2|-|-|TRBV25-1
TGTGCCAGCAGTTCCGTACAGGGAGCTAACTATGGCTACACCTTC
CASSSVQGANYGYTF
>TRBJ2-7|-|once|TRBV19
TGTGCCAGTAGTATCCAGGGGATCAACGAGCAGTACTTC
CASSIQGINEQYF